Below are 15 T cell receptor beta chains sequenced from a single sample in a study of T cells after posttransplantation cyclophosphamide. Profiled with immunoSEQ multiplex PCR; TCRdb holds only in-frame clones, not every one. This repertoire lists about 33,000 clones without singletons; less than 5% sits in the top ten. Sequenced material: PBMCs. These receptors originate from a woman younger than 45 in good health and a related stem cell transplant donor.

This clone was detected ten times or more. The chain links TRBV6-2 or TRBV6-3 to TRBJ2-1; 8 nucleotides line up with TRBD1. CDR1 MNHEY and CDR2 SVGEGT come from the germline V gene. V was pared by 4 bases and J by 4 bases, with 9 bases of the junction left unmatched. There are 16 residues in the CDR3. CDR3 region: CASSFRGRVLYNEQFF. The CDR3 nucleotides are TGTGCCAGCAGTTTCAGGGGGCGAGTTTTATACAATGAGCAGTTCTTC.

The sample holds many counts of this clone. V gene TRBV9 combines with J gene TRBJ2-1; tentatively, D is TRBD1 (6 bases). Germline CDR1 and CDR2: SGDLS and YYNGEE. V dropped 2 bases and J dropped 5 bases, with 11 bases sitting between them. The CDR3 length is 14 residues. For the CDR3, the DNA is TGTGCCAGCAGCGTCTCACAGGGAAACAATGAGCAGTTCTTC. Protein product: CASSVSQGNNEQFF.

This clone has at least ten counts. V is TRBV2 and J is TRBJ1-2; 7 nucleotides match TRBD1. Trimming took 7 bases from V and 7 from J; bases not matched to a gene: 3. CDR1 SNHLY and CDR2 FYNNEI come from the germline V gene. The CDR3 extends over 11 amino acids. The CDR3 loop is CASTAGGGYTF. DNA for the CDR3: TGTGCCAGCACTGCAGGGGGTGGCTACACCTTC.

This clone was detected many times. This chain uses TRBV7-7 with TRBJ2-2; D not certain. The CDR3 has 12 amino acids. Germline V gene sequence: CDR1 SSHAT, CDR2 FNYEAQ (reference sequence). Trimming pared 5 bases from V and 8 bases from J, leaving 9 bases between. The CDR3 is CASSALQGELFF. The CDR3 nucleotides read TGTGCCAGCAGCGCGCTACAGGGGGAGCTGTTTTTT.

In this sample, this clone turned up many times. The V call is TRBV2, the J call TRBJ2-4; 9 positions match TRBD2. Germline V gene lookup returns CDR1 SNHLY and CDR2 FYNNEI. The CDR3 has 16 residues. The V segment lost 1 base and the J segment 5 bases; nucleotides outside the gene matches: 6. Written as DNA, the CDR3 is TGTGCCAGCAGTGAAGGGTTGGGCGGGGGGGAAAACATTCAGTACTTC. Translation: CASSEGLGGGENIQYF.

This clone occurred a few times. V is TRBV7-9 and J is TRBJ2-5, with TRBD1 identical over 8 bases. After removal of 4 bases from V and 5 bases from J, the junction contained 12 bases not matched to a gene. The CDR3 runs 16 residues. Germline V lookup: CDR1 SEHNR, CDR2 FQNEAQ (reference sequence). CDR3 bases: TGTGCCAGCAGCTCCCACAGGGGGGAGAGGAGGGAGACCCAGTACTTC. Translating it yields CASSSHRGERRETQYF.

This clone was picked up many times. The CDR3: CASKPTREFHEQYF. The CDR3 DNA is TGTGCCAGTAAACCCACGCGGGAATTCCACGAGCAGTACTTC. The V call is TRBV19, the J call TRBJ2-7; maybe TRBD2 (6 bases). V lost 7 bases, J lost 5 bases, and 18 bases lay in between. The length of the CDR3 is 14 residues. Germline V gene lookup returns CDR1 LNHDA and CDR2 SQIVND (reference sequence).

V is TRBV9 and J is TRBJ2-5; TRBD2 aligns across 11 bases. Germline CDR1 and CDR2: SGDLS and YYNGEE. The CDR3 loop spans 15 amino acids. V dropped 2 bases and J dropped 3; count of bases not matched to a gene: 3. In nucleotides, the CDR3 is TGTGCCAGCAGCGTTTCGGGACTAGCGGAAGAGACCCAGTACTTC. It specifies CASSVSGLAEETQYF.

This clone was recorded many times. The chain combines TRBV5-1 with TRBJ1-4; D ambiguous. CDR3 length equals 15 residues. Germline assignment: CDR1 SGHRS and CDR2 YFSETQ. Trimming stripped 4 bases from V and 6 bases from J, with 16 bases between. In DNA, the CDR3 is TGCGCCAGCAGCCCCTCCCGGGTCGGTCATGAAAAACTGTTTTTT. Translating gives CASSPSRVGHEKLFF.

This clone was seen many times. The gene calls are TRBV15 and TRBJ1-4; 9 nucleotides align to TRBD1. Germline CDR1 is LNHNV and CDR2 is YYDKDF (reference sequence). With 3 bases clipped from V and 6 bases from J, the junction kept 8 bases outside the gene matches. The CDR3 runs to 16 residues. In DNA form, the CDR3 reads TGTGCCACCAGCAGCTCGGGGGGACAGGGATATGAAAAACTGTTTTTT. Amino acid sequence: CATSSSGGQGYEKLFF.

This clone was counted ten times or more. The CDR3 loop reads CASSLVQGAGANVLTF. CDR3 sequence (DNA): TGTGCCAGCAGCTTAGTTCAGGGTGCCGGGGCCAACGTCCTGACTTTC. This sequence joins TRBV7-8 and TRBJ2-6; perhaps TRBD1 as D (5 bases). V was cut by 1 base and J by 4 bases, with 11 bases left in between. The V gene's germline CDR1 is SGHVS and CDR2 FQNEAQ. The CDR3 sequence is 16 residues long.

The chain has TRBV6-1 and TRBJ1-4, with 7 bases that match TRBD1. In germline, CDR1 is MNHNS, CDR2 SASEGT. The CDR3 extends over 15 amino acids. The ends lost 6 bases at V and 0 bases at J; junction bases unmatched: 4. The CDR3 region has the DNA TGTGCCAGCAGCGAGGGGACAGCAACTAATGAAAAACTGTTTTTT. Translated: CASSEGTATNEKLFF.

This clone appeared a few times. The DNA of the CDR3 is TGTGCCAGCTCACCATTAAACCAGAAAGAGACCCAGTACTTC. As protein: CASSPLNQKETQYF. This chain links TRBV18 with TRBJ2-5, with D unclear. Germline CDR1 KGHSH, CDR2 LQKENI. V lost 2 bases to trimming and J lost 3 bases, with 10 bases between them. This CDR3 comprises 14 residues.

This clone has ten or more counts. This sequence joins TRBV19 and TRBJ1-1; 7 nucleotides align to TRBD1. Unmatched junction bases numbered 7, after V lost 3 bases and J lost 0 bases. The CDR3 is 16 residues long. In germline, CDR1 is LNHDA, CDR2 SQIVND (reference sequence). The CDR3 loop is CASSMLRGRLNTEAFF. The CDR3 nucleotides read TGTGCCAGTAGTATGCTGAGGGGGCGGTTGAACACTGAAGCTTTCTTT. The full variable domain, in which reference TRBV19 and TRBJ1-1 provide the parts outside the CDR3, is DGGITQSPKYLFRKEGQNVTLSCEQNLNHDAMYWYRQDPGQGLRLIYYSQIVNDFQKGDIAEGYSVSREKKESFPLTVTSAQKNPTAFYLCASSMLRGRLNTEAFFGQGTRLTVV.

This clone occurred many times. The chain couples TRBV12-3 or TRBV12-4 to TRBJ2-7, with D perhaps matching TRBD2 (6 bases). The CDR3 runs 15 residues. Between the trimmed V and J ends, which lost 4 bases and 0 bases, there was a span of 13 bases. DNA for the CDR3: TGTGCCAGCAGTTACACCGGGGGATCCTCCTACGAGCAGTACTTC. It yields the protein CASSYTGGSSYEQYF.